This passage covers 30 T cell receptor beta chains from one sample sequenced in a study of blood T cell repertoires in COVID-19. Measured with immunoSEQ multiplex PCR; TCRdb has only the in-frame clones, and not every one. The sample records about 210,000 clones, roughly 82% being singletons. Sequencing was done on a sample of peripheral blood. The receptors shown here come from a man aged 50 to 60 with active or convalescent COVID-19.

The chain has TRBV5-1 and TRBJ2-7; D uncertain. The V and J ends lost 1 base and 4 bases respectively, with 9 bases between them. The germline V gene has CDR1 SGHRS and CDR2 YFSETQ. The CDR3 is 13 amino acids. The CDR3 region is CASSLSSGYEQYF. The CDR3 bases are TGCGCCAGCAGCTTGAGTTCCGGTTACGAGCAGTACTTC.

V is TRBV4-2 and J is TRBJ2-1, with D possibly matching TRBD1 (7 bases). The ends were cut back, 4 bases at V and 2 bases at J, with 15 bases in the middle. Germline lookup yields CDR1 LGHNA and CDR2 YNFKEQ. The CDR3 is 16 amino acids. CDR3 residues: CASSPGGQGAYNEQFF. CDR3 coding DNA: TGTGCCAGCAGCCCAGGGGGGCAGGGAGCCTACAATGAGCAGTTCTTC.

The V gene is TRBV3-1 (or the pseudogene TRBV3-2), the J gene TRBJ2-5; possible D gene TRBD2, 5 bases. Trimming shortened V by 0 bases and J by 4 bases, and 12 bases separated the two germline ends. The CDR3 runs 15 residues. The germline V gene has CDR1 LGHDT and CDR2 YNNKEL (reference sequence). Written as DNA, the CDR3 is TGTGCCAGCAGCCAAGATGTACCAGCGGTAGAGACCCAGTACTTC. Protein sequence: CASSQDVPAVETQYF.

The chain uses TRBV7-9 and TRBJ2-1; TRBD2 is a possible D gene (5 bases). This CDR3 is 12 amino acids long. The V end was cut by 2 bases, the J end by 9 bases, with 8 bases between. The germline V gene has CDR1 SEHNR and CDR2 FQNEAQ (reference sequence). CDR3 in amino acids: CASSLLATEQFF. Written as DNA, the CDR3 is TGTGCCAGCAGCTTACTAGCTACTGAGCAGTTCTTC.

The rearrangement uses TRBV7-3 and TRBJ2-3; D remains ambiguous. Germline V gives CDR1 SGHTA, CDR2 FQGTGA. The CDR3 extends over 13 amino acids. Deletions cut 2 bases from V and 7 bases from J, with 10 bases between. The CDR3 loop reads CASSLGPPHTQYF. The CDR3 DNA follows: TGTGCCAGCAGCTTAGGGCCCCCTCATACGCAGTATTTT.

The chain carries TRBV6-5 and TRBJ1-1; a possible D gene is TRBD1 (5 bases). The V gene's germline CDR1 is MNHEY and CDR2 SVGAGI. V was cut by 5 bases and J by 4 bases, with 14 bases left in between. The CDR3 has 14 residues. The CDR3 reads CASSRMWGGTEAFF. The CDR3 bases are TGTGCCAGCAGTCGAATGTGGGGGGGCACTGAAGCTTTCTTT.

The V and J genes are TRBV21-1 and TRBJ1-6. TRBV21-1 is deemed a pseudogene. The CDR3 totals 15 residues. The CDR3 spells CASSKGGGTRSPLHF. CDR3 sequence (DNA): TGTGCCAGCAGCAAAGGGGGGGGCACAAGGTCACCCCTCCACTTT.

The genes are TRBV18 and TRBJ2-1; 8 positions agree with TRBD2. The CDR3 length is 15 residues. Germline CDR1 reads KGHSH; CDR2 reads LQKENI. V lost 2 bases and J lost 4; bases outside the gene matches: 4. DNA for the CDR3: TGTGCCAGCTCACCAAGCGGGAGAGATTACAATGAGCAGTTCTTC. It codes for CASSPSGRDYNEQFF.

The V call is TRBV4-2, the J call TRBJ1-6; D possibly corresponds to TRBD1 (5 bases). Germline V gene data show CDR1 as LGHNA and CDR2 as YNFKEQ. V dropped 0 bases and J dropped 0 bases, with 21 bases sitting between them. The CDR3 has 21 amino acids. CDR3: CASSQDRPRPTGRSYNSPLHF. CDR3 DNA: TGTGCCAGCAGCCAAGATAGGCCCCGGCCAACAGGTCGCTCCTATAATTCACCCCTCCACTTT.

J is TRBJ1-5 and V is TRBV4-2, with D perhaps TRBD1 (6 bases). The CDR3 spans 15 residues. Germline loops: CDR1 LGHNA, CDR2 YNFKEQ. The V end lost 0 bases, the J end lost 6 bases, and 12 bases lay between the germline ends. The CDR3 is CASSQEGVGGQPQHF. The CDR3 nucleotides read TGTGCCAGCAGCCAAGAAGGGGTAGGGGGTCAGCCCCAGCATTTT.

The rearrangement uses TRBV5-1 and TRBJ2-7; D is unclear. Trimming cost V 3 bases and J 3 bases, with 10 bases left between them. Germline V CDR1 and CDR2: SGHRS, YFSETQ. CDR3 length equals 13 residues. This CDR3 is CASSSEVIYEQYF. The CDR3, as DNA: TGCGCCAGCAGCTCCGAGGTGATCTACGAGCAGTACTTC.

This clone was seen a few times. The CDR3 DNA is TGTGCCAGCAGCGTAGCTCCGAGGGTAGGGGGTGGCTACACCTTC. Protein: CASSVAPRVGGGYTF. The genes are TRBV9 and TRBJ1-2, with D possibly matching TRBD1 (6 bases). Trimming removed 0 bases from V and 7 bases from J, with 16 bases in between. The germline CDR1 and CDR2 sequences are SGDLS and YYNGEE. This CDR3 region has 15 residues. Variable domain in full (rest from reference TRBV9 and TRBJ1-2): DSGVTQTPKHLITATGQRVTLRCSPRSGDLSVYWYQQSLDQGLQFLIQYYNGEERAKGNILERFSAQQFPDLHSELNLSSLELGDSALYFCASSVAPRVGGGYTFGSGTRLTVV.

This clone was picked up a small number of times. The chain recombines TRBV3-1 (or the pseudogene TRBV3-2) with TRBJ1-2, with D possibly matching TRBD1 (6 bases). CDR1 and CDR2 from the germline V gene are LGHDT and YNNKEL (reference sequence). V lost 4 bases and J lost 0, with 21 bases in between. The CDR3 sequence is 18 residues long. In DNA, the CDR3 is TGTGCCAGCAGCCTTTTGGGACACTCGAGGCTTACTAACTATGGCTACACCTTC. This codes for CASSLLGHSRLTNYGYTF.

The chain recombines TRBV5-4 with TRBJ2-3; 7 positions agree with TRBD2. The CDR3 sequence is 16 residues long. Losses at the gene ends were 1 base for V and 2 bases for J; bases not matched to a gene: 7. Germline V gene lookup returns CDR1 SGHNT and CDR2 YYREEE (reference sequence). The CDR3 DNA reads TGTGCCAGCAGCTTGCCTAGCGGTCTACCCACAGATACGCAGTATTTT. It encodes CASSLPSGLPTDTQYF.

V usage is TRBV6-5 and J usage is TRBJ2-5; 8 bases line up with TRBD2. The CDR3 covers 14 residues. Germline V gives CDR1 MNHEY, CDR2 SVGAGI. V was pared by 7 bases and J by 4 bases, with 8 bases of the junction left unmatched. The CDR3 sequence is CASTTLAGGETQYF. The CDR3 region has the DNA TGTGCCAGCACGACGTTGGCGGGGGGAGAGACCCAGTACTTC.

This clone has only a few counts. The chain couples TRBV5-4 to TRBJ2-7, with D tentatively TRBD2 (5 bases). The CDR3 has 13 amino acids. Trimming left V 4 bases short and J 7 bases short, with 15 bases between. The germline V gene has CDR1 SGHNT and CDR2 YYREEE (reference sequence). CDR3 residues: CASSTWTSDEQYF. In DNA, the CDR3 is TGTGCCAGCAGCACCTGGACTTCTGATGAGCAGTACTTC.

CDR3: CASSESGLWSSYNEQFF. CDR3 in DNA: TGTGCCAGCAGTGAATCAGGACTTTGGTCCTCCTACAATGAGCAGTTCTTC. The chain uses TRBV25-1 and TRBJ2-1; a possible D gene is TRBD2 (5 bases). The CDR3 loop spans 17 amino acids. Germline loops: CDR1 MGHDK, CDR2 SYGVNS. Trimming cost V 1 base and J 0 bases, with 13 bases left between them.

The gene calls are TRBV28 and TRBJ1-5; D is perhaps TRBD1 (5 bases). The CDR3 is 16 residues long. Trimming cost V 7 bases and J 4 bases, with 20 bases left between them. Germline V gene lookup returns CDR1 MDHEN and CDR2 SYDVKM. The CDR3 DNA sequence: TGTGCCAGCACTCCCCGGGGGGGGTATAATAATCAGCCCCAGCATTTT. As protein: CASTPRGGYNNQPQHF.

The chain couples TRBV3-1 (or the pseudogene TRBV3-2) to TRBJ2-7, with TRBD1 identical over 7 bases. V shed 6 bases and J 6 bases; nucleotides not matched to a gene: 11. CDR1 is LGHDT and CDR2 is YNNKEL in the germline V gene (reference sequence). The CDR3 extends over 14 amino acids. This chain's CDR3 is CASRIVRDSSEQYF. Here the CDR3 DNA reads TGTGCCAGCAGAATTGTCCGGGACAGCAGCGAGCAGTACTTC.

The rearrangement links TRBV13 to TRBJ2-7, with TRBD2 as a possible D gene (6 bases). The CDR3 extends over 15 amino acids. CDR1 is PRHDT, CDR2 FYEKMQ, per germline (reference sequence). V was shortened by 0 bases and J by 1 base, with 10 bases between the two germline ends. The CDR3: CASSLGLALSYEQYV. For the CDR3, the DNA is TGTGCCAGCAGCTTAGGCCTAGCGCTGTCCTACGAGCAGTACGTC.

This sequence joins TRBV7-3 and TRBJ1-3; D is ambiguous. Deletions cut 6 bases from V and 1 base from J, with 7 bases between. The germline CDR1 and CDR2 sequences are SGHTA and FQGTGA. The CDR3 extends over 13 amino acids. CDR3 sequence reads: CASSPSSGNTIYF. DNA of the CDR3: TGTGCCAGCAGTCCCAGTTCTGGAAACACCATATATTTT.

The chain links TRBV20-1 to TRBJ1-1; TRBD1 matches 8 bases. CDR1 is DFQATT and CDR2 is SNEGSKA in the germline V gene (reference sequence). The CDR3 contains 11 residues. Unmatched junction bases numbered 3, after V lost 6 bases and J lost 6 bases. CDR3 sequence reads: CSAATGAEAFF. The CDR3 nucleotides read TGCAGTGCGGCGACAGGGGCTGAAGCTTTCTTT.

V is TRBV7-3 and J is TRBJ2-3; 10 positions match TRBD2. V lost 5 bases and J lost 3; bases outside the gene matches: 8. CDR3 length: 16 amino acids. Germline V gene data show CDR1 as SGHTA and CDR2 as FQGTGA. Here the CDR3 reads CASSPGTSALTDTQYF. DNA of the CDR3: TGTGCCAGCAGCCCCGGGACTAGCGCCTTAACAGATACGCAGTATTTT.

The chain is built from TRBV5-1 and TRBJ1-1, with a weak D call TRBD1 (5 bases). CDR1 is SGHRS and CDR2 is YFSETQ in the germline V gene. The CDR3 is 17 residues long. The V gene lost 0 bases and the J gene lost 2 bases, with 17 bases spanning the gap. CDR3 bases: TGCGCCAGCAGCTTGGCCCCGGGGGGAGGTCCCAACACTGAAGCTTTCTTT. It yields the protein CASSLAPGGGPNTEAFF.

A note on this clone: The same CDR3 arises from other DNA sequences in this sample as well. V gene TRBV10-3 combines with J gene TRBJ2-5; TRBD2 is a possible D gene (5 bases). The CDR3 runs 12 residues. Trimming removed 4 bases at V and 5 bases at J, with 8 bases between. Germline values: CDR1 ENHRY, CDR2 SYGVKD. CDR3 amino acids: CAISAGGETQYF. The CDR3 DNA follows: TGTGCCATCAGTGCAGGAGGTGAGACCCAGTACTTC.

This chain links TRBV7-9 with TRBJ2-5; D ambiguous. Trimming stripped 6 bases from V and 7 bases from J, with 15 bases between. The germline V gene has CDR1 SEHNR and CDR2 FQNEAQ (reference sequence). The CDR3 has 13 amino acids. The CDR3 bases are TGTGCCAGCAGTGACGGAGCTTGGTGGACCCAGTACTTC. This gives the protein CASSDGAWWTQYF.

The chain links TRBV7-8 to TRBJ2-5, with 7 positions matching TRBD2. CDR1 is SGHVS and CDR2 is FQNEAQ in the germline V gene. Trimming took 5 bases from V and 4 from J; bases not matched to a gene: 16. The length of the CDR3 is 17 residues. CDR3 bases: TGTGCCAGCAGCCAAAGATCTCTCACGGGGAGGGGAGAGACCCAGTACTTC. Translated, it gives CASSQRSLTGRGETQYF.

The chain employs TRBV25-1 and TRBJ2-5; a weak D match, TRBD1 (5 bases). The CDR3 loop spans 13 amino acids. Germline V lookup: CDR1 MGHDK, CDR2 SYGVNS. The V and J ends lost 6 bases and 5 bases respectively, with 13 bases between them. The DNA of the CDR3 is TGTGCCAGCAGGGGGCGAAGTGAGGAGACCCAGTACTTC. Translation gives CASRGRSEETQYF. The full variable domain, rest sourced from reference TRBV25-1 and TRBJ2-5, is EADIYQTPRYLVIGTGKKITLECSQTMGHDKMYWYQQDPGMELHLIHYSYGVNSTEKGDLSSESTVSRIRTEHFPLTLESARPSHTSQYLCASRGRSEETQYFGPGTRLLVL.

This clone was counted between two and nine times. CDR3 region: CASRRGTREKLFF. The CDR3 DNA reads TGTGCCAGCAGAAGAGGTACGCGGGAAAAACTGTTTTTT. The V and J genes are TRBV2 and TRBJ1-4, with D unclear. V lost 6 bases and J 8 bases, leaving 13 bases between the germline ends. There are 13 residues in the CDR3. The germline CDR1 and CDR2 sequences are SNHLY and FYNNEI.

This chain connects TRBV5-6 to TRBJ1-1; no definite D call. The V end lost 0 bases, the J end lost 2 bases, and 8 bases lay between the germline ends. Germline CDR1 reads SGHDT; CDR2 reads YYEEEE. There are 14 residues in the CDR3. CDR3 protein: CASSLGRRNTEAFF. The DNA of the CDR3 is TGTGCCAGCAGCTTGGGACGGAGAAACACTGAAGCTTTCTTT.